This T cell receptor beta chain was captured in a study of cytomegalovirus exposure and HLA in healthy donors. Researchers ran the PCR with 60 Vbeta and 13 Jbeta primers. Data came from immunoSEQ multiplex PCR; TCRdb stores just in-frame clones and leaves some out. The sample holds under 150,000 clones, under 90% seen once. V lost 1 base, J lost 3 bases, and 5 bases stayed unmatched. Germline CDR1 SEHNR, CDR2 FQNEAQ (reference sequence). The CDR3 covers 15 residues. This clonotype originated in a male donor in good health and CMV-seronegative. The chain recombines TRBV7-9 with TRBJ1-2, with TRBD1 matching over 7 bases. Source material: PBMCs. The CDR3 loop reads CASSLGLGTDYGYTF. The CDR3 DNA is TGTGCCAGCAGCTTAGGTCTGGGGACAGACTATGGCTACACCTTC.